This T cell receptor (beta chain) was captured in a study of identical twins (TCRdb year 2016). For the study in its entirety: TCR alpha and beta repertoires from monozygotic twins, unrelated adults of various ages and cord blood were deep-sequenced to test whether fetal clonotypes persist. Replicate twin experiments were performed at different times using different library preparation protocols to rule out contamination. The paper as a whole reports these results and caveats: Invariant T cells such as MAIT and iNKT could partly confound zero-insertion analyses, although diverse VJ usage argued against such confounding for most clonotypes. Out-of-frame TCR alpha sharing in monozygotic twins was systematically underestimated by recombination models, whereas sharing between unrelated individuals was in agreement with the recombination models. Conclusions relied on cross-sectional statistical analysis, since the same donors could not be followed over many years. Fewer insertions were carried by abundant cord blood beta clonotypes; a weaker similar trend was observed in young adult naive repertoires, while no such trend was observed in memory repertoires. The excess sharing between twins in beta out-of-frame sequences was weaker because fewer shared sequences reduced the signal-to-noise ratio. Compared with coincidental sharing between unrelated individuals, out-of-frame TCR alpha sequences shared between twins had an excess of sequences with low generation probability.

Only a few counts were recorded for this clonotype. Its binding antigen is unknown. Base qualities were left out, and no much larger clone turns up one base away. The library was obtained by 5' RACE. Instrument on record: Illumina HiSeq 2000. Template switching added a universal primer binding site, and the final cDNA carried a unique molecular identifier that allowed TCR cDNA molecules to be counted accurately. Specific primers in the conserved constant-segment region were used to synthesize first-strand cDNA for TCR alpha and beta chains. To control for contamination, every cDNA library was double barcoded, receiving both a SMART-Mk sample barcode and Illumina barcodes. Two successive PCR steps introduced TruSeq adapter sequences along with Illumina sample barcodes. Sequencing of the TCR alpha and beta cDNA libraries was done on the Illumina HiSeq platform using custom primers. Turning to the authors' computational methods: MiGEC was used to process raw reads and extract unique molecular identifiers, and MiXCR was used to find CDR3 positions. Recombination models were inferred per individual with the repgenHMM and IGoR tools using an EM algorithm. The tcR package in R was used for shared clonotype analysis, with sharing normalized by the product of cloneset sizes. Out-of-frame nonproductive sequences were analyzed to study raw recombination free of thymic and clonal selection effects. TCRdb took the public reads, trimmed them with fastp at Q25, ran MiXCR for clone calling and kept in-frame beta chains. Here each entry gathers all rows of one CDR3 protein and keeps the most common genes and DNA. These V and J calls derive from TCRdb rather than the authors' analysis. The sample contains approximately 260,000 distinct CDR3 sequences, around 15% of them found a single time. The top ten clonotypes cover around 8.3% of the sample.

Every donor was a healthy Caucasian. Miltenyi CD45RO+ enrichment and human naive T-cell isolation kits were used to isolate memory (CD45RO+) and naive T cells from PBMC. Per the germline V gene (reference sequence), LNHDA is the CDR1 and SQIVND is the CDR2. V is pruned by 9 bases and J by 6 bases, leaving 14 bases of the junction without a gene match. The CDR3 has 14 amino acids, counting the end cysteine and phenylalanine. The kept DNA is CDR3 alone, 42 bases in frame from the first base. The sample was memory (CD45RO+) T cells sorted from blood. The cell subset or site label on this specimen signifies: CD45RO+ enriched T cells. Recombination joined TRBV19 with TRBJ2-7; TRBD2 lines up with 7 middle nucleotides. This receptor was identified in a young woman in good health. Here the CDR3 is given as CASGAGAGTVEQYF. The base sequence is TGTGCCAGCGGGGCGGGAGCGGGAACGGTCGAGCAGTACTTC.